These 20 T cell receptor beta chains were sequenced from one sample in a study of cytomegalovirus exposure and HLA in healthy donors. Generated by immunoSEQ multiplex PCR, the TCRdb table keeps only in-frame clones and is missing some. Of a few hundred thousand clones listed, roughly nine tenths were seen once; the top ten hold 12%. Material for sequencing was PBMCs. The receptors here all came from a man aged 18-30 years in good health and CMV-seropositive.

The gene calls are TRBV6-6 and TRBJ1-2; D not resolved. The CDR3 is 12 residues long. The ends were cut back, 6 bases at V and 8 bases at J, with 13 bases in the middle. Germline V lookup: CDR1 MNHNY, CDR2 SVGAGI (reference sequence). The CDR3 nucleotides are TGTGCCAGCAGGGGGTCAGTGGGAGGCTACACCTTC. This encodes CASRGSVGGYTF.

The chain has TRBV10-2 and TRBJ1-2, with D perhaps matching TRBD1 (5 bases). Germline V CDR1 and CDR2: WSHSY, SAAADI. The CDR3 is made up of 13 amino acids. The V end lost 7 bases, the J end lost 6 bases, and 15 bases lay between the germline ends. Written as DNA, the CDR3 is TGCGCCAGCACCGCTACAGGACCGGATGGCTACACCTTC. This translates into CASTATGPDGYTF.

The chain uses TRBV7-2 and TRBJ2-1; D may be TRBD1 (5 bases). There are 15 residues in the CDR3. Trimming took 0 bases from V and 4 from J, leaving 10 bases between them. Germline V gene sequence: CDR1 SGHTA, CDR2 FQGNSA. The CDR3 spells CASSLAATAYNEQFF. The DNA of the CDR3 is TGTGCCAGCAGCTTAGCCGCGACAGCGTACAATGAGCAGTTCTTC.

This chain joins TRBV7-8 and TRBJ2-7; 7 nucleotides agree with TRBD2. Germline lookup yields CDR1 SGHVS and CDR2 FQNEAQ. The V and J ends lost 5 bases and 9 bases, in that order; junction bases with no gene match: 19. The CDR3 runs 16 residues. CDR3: CASSPDPLAASFRQYF. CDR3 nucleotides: TGTGCCAGCAGCCCCGATCCGCTAGCGGCCTCCTTTAGGCAGTACTTC.

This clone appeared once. The CDR3 reads CASSLGQAKNIQYF. CDR3 bases: TGCGCCAGCAGCTTGGGACAGGCCAAAAACATTCAGTACTTC. The V and J genes are TRBV5-1 and TRBJ2-4, with a weak D call TRBD1 (5 bases). The germline V gene has CDR1 SGHRS and CDR2 YFSETQ. The CDR3 is 14 residues long. Trimming cost V 0 bases and J 1 base, with 5 bases left between them.

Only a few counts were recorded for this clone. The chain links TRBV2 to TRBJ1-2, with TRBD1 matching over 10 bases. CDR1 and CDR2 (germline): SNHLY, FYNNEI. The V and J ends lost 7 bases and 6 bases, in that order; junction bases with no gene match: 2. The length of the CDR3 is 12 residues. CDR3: CASIGTGDGYTF. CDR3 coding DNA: TGTGCCAGCATTGGGACAGGGGATGGCTACACCTTC.

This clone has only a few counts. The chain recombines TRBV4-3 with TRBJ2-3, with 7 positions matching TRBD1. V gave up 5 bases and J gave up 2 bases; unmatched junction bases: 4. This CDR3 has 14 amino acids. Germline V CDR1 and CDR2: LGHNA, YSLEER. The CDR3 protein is CASSADRYTDTQYF. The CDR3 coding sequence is TGCGCCAGCAGCGCGGACAGGTACACAGATACGCAGTATTTT.

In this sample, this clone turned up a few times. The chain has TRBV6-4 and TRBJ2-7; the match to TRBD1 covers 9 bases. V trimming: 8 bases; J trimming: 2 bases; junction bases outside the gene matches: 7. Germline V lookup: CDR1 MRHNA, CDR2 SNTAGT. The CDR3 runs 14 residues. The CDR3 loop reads CASSDRDRAYEQYF. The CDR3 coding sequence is TGTGCCAGCTCCGACCGGGACAGGGCCTACGAGCAGTACTTC.

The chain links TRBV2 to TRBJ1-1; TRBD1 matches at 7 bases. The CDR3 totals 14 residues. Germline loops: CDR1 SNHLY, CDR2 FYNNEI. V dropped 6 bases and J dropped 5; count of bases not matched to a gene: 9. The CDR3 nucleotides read TGTGCCAGCAGCCCCTCGACAGGGCGTACTGAAGCTTTCTTT. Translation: CASSPSTGRTEAFF.

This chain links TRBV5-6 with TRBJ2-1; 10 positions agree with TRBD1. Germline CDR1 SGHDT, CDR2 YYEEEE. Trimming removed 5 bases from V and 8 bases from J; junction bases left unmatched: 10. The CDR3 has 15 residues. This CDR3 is CASSSRDRGSDEQFF. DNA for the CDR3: TGTGCCAGCAGTTCCCGGGACAGGGGTAGTGATGAGCAGTTCTTC.

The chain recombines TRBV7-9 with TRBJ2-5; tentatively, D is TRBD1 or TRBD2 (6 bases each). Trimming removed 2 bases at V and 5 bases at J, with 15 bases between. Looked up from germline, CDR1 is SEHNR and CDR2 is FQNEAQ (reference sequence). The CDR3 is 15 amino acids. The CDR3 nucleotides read TGTGCCAGCAGCTTAAACAGGGAGGTGTGGGAGACCCAGTACTTC. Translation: CASSLNREVWETQYF.

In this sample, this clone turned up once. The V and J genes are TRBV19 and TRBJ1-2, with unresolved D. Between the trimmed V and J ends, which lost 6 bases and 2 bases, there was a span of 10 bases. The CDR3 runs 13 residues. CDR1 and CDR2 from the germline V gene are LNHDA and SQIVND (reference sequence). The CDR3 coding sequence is TGTGCCAGTAGCGCGTCTGGAAACTATGGCTACACCTTC. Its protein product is CASSASGNYGYTF.

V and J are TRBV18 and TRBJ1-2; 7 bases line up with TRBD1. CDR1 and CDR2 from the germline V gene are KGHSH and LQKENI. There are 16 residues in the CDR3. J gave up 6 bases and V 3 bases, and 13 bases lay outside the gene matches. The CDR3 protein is CASSPRTGRLRDGYTF. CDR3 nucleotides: TGTGCCAGCTCACCCCGGACAGGACGTCTTCGAGATGGCTACACCTTC.

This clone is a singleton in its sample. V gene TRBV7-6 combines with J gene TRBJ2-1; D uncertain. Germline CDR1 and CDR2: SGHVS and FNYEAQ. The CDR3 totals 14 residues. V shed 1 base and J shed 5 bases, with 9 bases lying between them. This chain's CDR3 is CASSLEERDNEQFF. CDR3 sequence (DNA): TGTGCCAGCAGCTTAGAAGAAAGGGACAATGAGCAGTTCTTC.

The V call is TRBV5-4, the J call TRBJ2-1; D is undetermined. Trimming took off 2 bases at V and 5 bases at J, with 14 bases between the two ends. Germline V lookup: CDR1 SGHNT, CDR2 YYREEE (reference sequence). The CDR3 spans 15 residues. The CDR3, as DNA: TGTGCCAGCAGCTTCGTAGCCAACCAAGACAATGAGCAGTTCTTC. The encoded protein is CASSFVANQDNEQFF.

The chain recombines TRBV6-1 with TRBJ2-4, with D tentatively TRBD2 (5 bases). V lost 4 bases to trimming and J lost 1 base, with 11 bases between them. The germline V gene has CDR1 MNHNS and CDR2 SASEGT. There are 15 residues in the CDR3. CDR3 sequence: CASSGGVSAKNIQYF. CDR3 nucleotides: TGTGCCAGCAGTGGGGGAGTCTCGGCCAAAAACATTCAGTACTTC.

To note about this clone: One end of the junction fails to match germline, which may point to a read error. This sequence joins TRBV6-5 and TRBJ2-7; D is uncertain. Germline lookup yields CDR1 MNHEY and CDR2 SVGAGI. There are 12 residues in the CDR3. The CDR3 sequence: CASMDGSYEQYF. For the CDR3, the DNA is TGTGCCAGCATGGACGGAAGCTACGAGCAGTACTTT.

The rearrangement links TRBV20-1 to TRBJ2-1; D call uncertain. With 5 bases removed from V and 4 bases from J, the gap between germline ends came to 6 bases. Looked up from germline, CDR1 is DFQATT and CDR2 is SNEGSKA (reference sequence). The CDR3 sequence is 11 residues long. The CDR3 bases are TGCAGTGCTCTAGATTACAATGAGCAGTTCTTC. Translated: CSALDYNEQFF.

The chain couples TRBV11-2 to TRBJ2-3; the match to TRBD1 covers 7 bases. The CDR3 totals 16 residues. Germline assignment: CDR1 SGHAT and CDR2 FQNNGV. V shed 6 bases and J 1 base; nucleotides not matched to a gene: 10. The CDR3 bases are TGTGCCAGCAGGGGATCCGCGCAGGGGGGCACAGATACGCAGTATTTT. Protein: CASRGSAQGGTDTQYF.

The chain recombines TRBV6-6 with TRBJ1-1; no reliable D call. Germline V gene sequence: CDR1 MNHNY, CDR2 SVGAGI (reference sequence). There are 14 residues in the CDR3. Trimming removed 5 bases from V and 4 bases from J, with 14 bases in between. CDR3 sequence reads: CASSPHGRSTEAFF. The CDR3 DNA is TGTGCCAGCAGTCCCCATGGCAGGTCCACTGAAGCTTTCTTT.